Following are 13 T cell receptor beta chains from one sample sequenced in a study of PD-L1 blockade in urothelial cancer. The method was immunoSEQ multiplex PCR; TCRdb's version includes in-frame clones alone and lacks a portion of them. In the table there are around 45,000 clones, around 82% of which are singletons. Time point defined: peripheral blood 6 weeks after treatment start. This sample comprised PBMCs, obtained around atezolizumab (anti-PD-L1) treatment. These receptors were collected from a man aged 55 to 69 with urothelial cancer.

This clone has a single count. The gene calls are TRBV21-1 and TRBJ2-5; the tabulated D call, TRBD2, remains unverified against the DNA. TRBV21-1 counts as a pseudogene. This CDR3 has 15 residues. The CDR3 region has the DNA TGTGCCAGCAACCTCGGGACTCCAAGCGGGGAGACCCAGTACTTC. The encoded protein is CASNLGTPSGETQYF.

The rearrangement links TRBV5-4 to TRBJ2-1, with no clear D. CDR1 and CDR2 from the germline V gene are SGHNT and YYREEE (reference sequence). The length of the CDR3 is 12 residues. Trimming took off 1 base at V and 7 bases at J, with 6 bases between the two ends. The CDR3 sequence is CASSLQRNEQFF. The CDR3, as DNA: TGTGCCAGCAGCTTGCAACGGAATGAGCAGTTCTTC.

The rearrangement links TRBV6-1 to TRBJ2-3; 7 bases match TRBD1. Germline V gene sequence: CDR1 MNHNS, CDR2 SASEGT. The CDR3 has 15 amino acids. Losses at the gene ends were 2 bases for V and 3 bases for J; bases not matched to a gene: 5. In nucleotides, the CDR3 is TGTGCCAGCAGTGAATGGGGGACAGAAACAGATACGCAGTATTTT. Translating it yields CASSEWGTETDTQYF.

This clone was picked up a small number of times. J is TRBJ1-1 and V is TRBV4-2; D gene uncertain. Deletions cut 4 bases from V and 1 base from J, with 10 bases between. This CDR3 spans 14 amino acids. Per the germline V gene, CDR1 is LGHNA and CDR2 is YNFKEQ. The CDR3 loop reads CASSPTPQNTEAFF. The CDR3 DNA reads as TGTGCCAGCAGCCCGACACCCCAGAACACTGAAGCTTTCTTT.

J is TRBJ2-7 and V is TRBV7-2; 11 bases align to TRBD2. The germline CDR1 and CDR2 sequences are SGHTA and FQGNSA. Trimming at V came to 1 base and at J to 2 bases, leaving 4 bases not matched to a gene. The CDR3 covers 16 residues. The CDR3 DNA follows: TGTGCCAGCAGCTTAGACGGGACTAGCGGTGCCTACGAGCAGTACTTC. Residues: CASSLDGTSGAYEQYF.

The chain employs TRBV6-5 and TRBJ1-6; TRBD1 agrees at 7 bases. This CDR3 is built from 15 residues. Trimming at V came to 6 bases and at J to 9 bases, leaving 11 bases not matched to a gene. Germline lookup yields CDR1 MNHEY and CDR2 SVGAGI. The DNA of the CDR3 is TGTGCCAGCAGACCCTCAACAGGGGTCGGTTCACCCCTCCACTTT. Translation: CASRPSTGVGSPLHF.

CDR3: CASSLVSSGESTDTQYF. DNA of the CDR3: TGTGCCAGCAGCTTAGTGTCTAGCGGGGAGAGCACAGATACGCAGTATTTT. This sequence joins TRBV7-2 and TRBJ2-3; 9 bases fit TRBD2. Trimming took 1 base from V and 0 from J; bases not matched to a gene: 5. From germline, CDR1 is SGHTA and CDR2 FQGNSA. The CDR3 sequence is 17 residues long.

V and J are TRBV5-1 and TRBJ2-3, with D perhaps TRBD2 (6 bases). This CDR3 has 14 amino acids. The V end was cut by 6 bases, the J end by 5 bases, with 16 bases between. The germline CDR1 and CDR2 sequences are SGHRS and YFSETQ. The CDR3 DNA is TGCGCCAGCACGCCCGAGGCGGGGCAAGATACGCAGTATTTT. Translating gives CASTPEAGQDTQYF.

The J gene is TRBJ2-1, the V gene TRBV9, with D tentatively TRBD2 (7 bases). Germline V gene lookup returns CDR1 SGDLS and CDR2 YYNGEE. The V and J ends lost 4 bases and 0 bases respectively, with 14 bases between them. The CDR3 has 16 amino acids. The CDR3 sequence is CASSLGGTSSYNEQFF. The CDR3 region has the DNA TGTGCCAGCAGCCTGGGAGGGACAAGCTCCTACAATGAGCAGTTCTTC.

The chain is built from TRBV11-1 and TRBJ2-7, with 7 bases identical to TRBD1. Germline CDR1 and CDR2: SGHAT and FQDESV (reference sequence). The CDR3 extends over 14 amino acids. The ends lost 5 bases at V and 3 bases at J; junction bases unmatched: 7. This CDR3 reads CASSLQGNHYEQYF. Written as DNA, the CDR3 is TGTGCCAGCAGCCTACAGGGGAACCACTACGAGCAGTACTTC.

The chain is built from TRBV11-2 and TRBJ2-2, with unresolved D. The CDR3 extends over 14 amino acids. Deletions cut 2 bases from V and 1 base from J, with 5 bases between. The germline gives CDR1 SGHAT, CDR2 FQNNGV. The CDR3 DNA reads TGTGCCAGCAGCTTATCCCAGAACACCGGGGAGCTGTTTTTT. It codes for CASSLSQNTGELFF.

This clone was observed once. The V gene is TRBV11-3, the J gene TRBJ2-3; 8 bases line up with TRBD1. Losses at the gene ends were 2 bases for V and 3 bases for J; bases not matched to a gene: 7. Germline CDR1 reads SGHNT; CDR2 reads YENEEA. This CDR3 has 16 residues. The CDR3 loop is CASSLRPGQETDTQYF. The CDR3 DNA is TGTGCCAGCAGCTTACGACCGGGACAGGAGACAGATACGCAGTATTTT.

The rearrangement uses TRBV7-7 and TRBJ2-5; TRBD2 matches at 11 bases. V lost 5 bases, J lost 4 bases, and 9 bases stayed unmatched. The CDR3 is made up of 16 amino acids. CDR1 SSHAT and CDR2 FNYEAQ come from the germline V gene (reference sequence). The CDR3 region is CASSRLLAGVRETQYF. Here the CDR3 DNA reads TGTGCCAGCAGCCGCCTACTAGCGGGGGTGCGAGAGACCCAGTACTTC.